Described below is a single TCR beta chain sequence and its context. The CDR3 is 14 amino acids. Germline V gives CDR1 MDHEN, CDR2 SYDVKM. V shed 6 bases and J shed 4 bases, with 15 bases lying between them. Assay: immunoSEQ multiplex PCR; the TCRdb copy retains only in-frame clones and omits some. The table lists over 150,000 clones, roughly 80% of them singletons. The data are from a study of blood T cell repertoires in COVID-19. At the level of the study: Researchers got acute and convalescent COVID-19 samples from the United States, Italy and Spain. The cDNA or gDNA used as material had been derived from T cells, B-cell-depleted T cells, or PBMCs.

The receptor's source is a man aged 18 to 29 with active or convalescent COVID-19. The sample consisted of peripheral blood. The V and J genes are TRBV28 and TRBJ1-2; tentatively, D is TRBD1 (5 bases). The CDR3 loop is CASSSGWGGYGYTF. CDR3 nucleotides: TGTGCCAGCAGCAGCGGGTGGGGCGGCTATGGCTACACCTTC.